Below are 15 T cell receptor beta chains sequenced from a single sample in a study of blood T cells in healthy people across ages. Together with a sample-barcoded 5' primer, a J-beta primer mix was included in a second PCR lasting about 7 to 11 cycles. TCRdb re-derived calls from the 5' RACE reads in MiXCR, one entry per CDR3 protein. The profile shows 1.6 million or so distinct CDR3 sequences, approximately 32% of them singletons. Sequences were obtained from blood. The receptors originated from a woman aged 25-40 years in good health.

There are a few counts of this clonotype. This sequence joins TRBV7-3 and TRBJ2-3; D may be TRBD2 (6 bases). This CDR3 comprises 15 residues. The V gene lost 2 bases and the J gene lost 3 bases, with 12 bases spanning the gap. Per the germline V gene, CDR1 is SGHTA and CDR2 is FQGTGA. The CDR3 protein is CASSLVGGETDTQYF. For the CDR3, the DNA is TGTGCCAGCAGCTTAGTGGGGGGAGAGACAGATACGCAGTATTTT. The full variable domain, with the rest looked up from reference TRBV7-3 and TRBJ2-3, is GAGVSQTPSNKVTEKGKYVELRCDPISGHTALYWYRQSLGQGPEFLIYFQGTGAADDSGLPNDRFFAVRPEGSVSTLKIQRTERGDSAVYLCASSLVGGETDTQYFGPGTRLTVL.

The chain links TRBV5-6 to TRBJ2-3, with TRBD2 matching 7 bases. The germline V gene encodes CDR1 SGHDT and CDR2 YYEEEE. There are 15 residues in the CDR3. Losses at the gene ends were 5 bases for V and 0 bases for J; bases not matched to a gene: 6. CDR3 region: CASSLLARSTDTQYF. The DNA for the CDR3 is TGTGCCAGCAGTTTACTAGCGCGTAGCACAGATACGCAGTATTTT.

On this clonotype: Its ends do not fully match the called genes, so a read error is possible. The gene calls are TRBV6-5 and TRBJ2-5; 7 nucleotides agree with TRBD1. The closer fit of TRBJ2-7 to the DNA end suggests the J call may be wrong. Germline V gives CDR1 MNHEY, CDR2 SVGAGI. The CDR3 length is 13 residues. The CDR3: CTSSYRDSYEQYF. CDR3 DNA: TGTACCAGCAGTTACCGGGACAGCTACGAGCAGTACTTC.

Of note for this clonotype: Because the CDR3 is missing its conserved closing phenylalanine or tryptophan, this is likely a read error. The V call is TRBV20-1, the J call TRBJ2-5, with D tentatively TRBD1 or TRBD2 (5 bases each). CDR1 and CDR2 (germline): DFQATT, SNEGSKA (reference sequence). V dropped 5 bases and J dropped 0 bases, with 16 bases sitting between them. The CDR3 consists of 15 residues. The CDR3 loop is CSAPFFGANQETQYV. The CDR3 nucleotides read TGCAGTGCTCCCTTCTTCGGGGCTAACCAAGAGACCCAGTACGTC.

This clonotype showed up just a few times. V and J are TRBV7-9 and TRBJ1-2, with unresolved D. Germline V gene lookup returns CDR1 SEHNR and CDR2 FQNEAQ (reference sequence). Trimming left V 6 bases short and J 3 bases short, with 11 bases between. This CDR3 spans 13 amino acids. The CDR3 DNA follows: TGTGCCAGCAGAATGGGAGCTGACTATGGCTACACCTTC. It encodes CASRMGADYGYTF. Variable domain in full (rest from reference TRBV7-9 and TRBJ1-2): DTGVSQNPRHKITKRGQNVTFRCDPISEHNRLYWYRQTLGQGPEFLTYFQNEAQLEKSRLLSDRFSAERPKGSFSTLEIQRTEQGDSAMYLCASRMGADYGYTFGSGTRLTVV.

The V gene is TRBV28, the J gene TRBJ1-2, with D possibly TRBD1 on 5 matching bases. Germline lookup yields CDR1 MDHEN and CDR2 SYDVKM. V lost 4 bases to trimming and J lost 4 bases, with 16 bases between them. The CDR3 loop spans 15 amino acids. The CDR3 DNA is TGTGCCAGCAGTTCTCTGACACCTGGGGCCTATGGCTACACCTTC. Its protein product is CASSSLTPGAYGYTF.

In the case of this clonotype: It may be a read error: a sequence one base away is much more abundant. The chain joins TRBV29-1 to TRBJ2-7; perhaps D is TRBD1 or TRBD2 (5 bases each). Germline lookup yields CDR1 SQVTM and CDR2 ANQGSEA. The CDR3 is made up of 12 amino acids. DNA for the CDR3: TGCAGCGTTGTCAGGGAGAACTACGAGCGGTACTTC. This encodes CSVVRENYERYF.

The CDR3 nucleotides are TGCAGTGCTAGGTCCGGGACTAGCGGGACTGATGAGCAGTTCTTC. It translates to CSARSGTSGTDEQFF. The J gene is TRBJ2-1, the V gene TRBV20-1; 13 bases are shared with TRBD2. Germline V gene lookup returns CDR1 DFQATT and CDR2 SNEGSKA (reference sequence). V was clipped by 3 bases and J by 8 bases; unmatched bases: 7. The CDR3 covers 15 residues.

The J gene is TRBJ2-1, the V gene TRBV27; D is undetermined. This CDR3 comprises 11 residues. Trimming took 6 bases from V and 5 from J, leaving 5 bases between them. Germline CDR1 is MNHEY and CDR2 is SMNVEV (reference sequence). Written as DNA, the CDR3 is TGTGCCAGCAGGTCTAACAATGAGCAGTTCTTC. Its translation: CASRSNNEQFF.

In its sample, this clonotype was seen a few times. This sequence joins TRBV20-1 and TRBJ2-7, with 7 bases lining up with TRBD1. CDR3 length: 13 amino acids. Trimming took 0 bases from V and 4 from J; bases not matched to a gene: 3. CDR1 is DFQATT and CDR2 is SNEGSKA in the germline V gene (reference sequence). The CDR3 spells CSAREDRIYEQYF. The CDR3 coding sequence is TGCAGTGCTAGAGAGGACAGGATTTACGAGCAGTACTTC.

The sample holds many counts of this clonotype. The junction does not match germline at one end; this may be a read error. V and J are TRBV5-1 and TRBJ2-5, with a possible D match to TRBD2 (7 bases). The V gene's germline CDR1 is SGHRS and CDR2 YFSETQ. The CDR3 length is 13 residues. CDR3 bases: TGTGCCAGCAGCGTACAGGGAGGGGAGACCCAGTACTTC. Amino acids: CASSVQGGETQYF.

There are many counts of this clonotype. This rearrangement joins TRBV12-3 or TRBV12-4 to TRBJ2-1, with TRBD2 matching over 10 bases. V was clipped by 4 bases and J by 3 bases; unmatched bases: 3. This CDR3 region has 15 residues. CDR3 protein: CASSSTSGHYNEQFF. The CDR3 DNA follows: TGTGCCAGCAGTTCGACTAGCGGGCACTACAATGAGCAGTTCTTC.

The V and J genes are TRBV5-5 and TRBJ2-1; the match to TRBD2 covers 7 bases. This CDR3 is 15 amino acids long. Trimming cost V 2 bases and J 2 bases; bases outside gene matches: 4. In germline, CDR1 is SGHKS, CDR2 YYEKEE (reference sequence). CDR3 coding DNA: TGTGCCAGCAGCTTCCAGCGGGATCCCTACAATGAGCAGTTCTTC. Translated, it gives CASSFQRDPYNEQFF.

This clonotype was observed many times. V usage is TRBV10-3 and J usage is TRBJ2-5, with 9 bases lining up with TRBD1. There are 16 residues in the CDR3. CDR1 ENHRY and CDR2 SYGVKD come from the germline V gene. V was clipped by 4 bases and J by 3 bases; unmatched bases: 9. The CDR3 region has the DNA TGTGCCATCAGTGCACCACTGGACAGGGGTGAAGAGACCCAGTACTTC. Translation gives CAISAPLDRGEETQYF.

V usage is TRBV6-1 and J usage is TRBJ1-5; D is unresolved. In germline, CDR1 is MNHNS, CDR2 SASEGT. V lost 2 bases to trimming and J lost 7 bases, with 15 bases between them. The CDR3 runs 15 residues. Here the CDR3 reads CASSENIMARQPQHF. CDR3 DNA: TGTGCCAGCAGTGAAAACATAATGGCAAGGCAGCCCCAGCATTTT.